These 22 T cell receptor beta chains were sequenced from one sample in a study of control samples from healthy donors and cancer patients. Only in-frame clones appear in the TCRdb table, and some are missing; sequencing was by immunoSEQ multiplex PCR. The sample comprises roughly 45,000 clones, about 92% of which are singletons, and just under 0.8% rests with the top ten. The sample consisted of PBMCs. Receptors originate from a man aged 25-45 years with colorectal cancer.

The chain joins TRBV7-2 to TRBJ1-2; 12 bases align to TRBD1. The CDR3 is 17 residues long. V gave up 1 base and J gave up 7 bases; unmatched junction bases: 10. From germline, CDR1 is SGHTA and CDR2 FQGNSA. The CDR3: CASSLGGTGGNIGGYTF. The CDR3 DNA sequence: TGTGCCAGCAGCTTAGGGGGGACAGGGGGCAATATTGGTGGCTACACCTTC.

The chain combines TRBV11-3 with TRBJ1-5; D possibly corresponds to TRBD1 (6 bases). Germline CDR1 SGHNT, CDR2 YENEEA. The length of the CDR3 is 17 residues. V was shortened by 5 bases and J by 1 base, with 18 bases between the two germline ends. The CDR3 DNA follows: TGTGCCAGCAGCACGGGGACACCCATAGGGAGCAATCAGCCCCAGCATTTT. Encoded protein: CASSTGTPIGSNQPQHF.

The chain combines TRBV4-2 with TRBJ1-4, with TRBD1 as a possible D gene (6 bases). Germline CDR1 is LGHNA and CDR2 is YNFKEQ. Trimming took off 4 bases at V and 0 bases at J, with 9 bases between the two ends. The CDR3 has 15 amino acids. The CDR3 reads CASSPRTATNEKLFF. CDR3 nucleotides: TGTGCCAGCAGCCCGCGGACAGCAACTAATGAAAAACTGTTTTTT.

The V call is TRBV6-6, the J call TRBJ2-3; TRBD2 matches 7 bases. This CDR3 spans 16 amino acids. Germline loops: CDR1 MNHNY, CDR2 SVGAGI (reference sequence). V lost 6 bases, J lost 5 bases, and 14 bases stayed unmatched. The CDR3 nucleotides are TGTGCCAGCAGCTCGACCACTAGCGAACCAGGAGATACGCAGTATTTT. Amino acid sequence: CASSSTTSEPGDTQYF.

The rearrangement joins TRBV7-2 to TRBJ2-7; 8 bases agree with TRBD1. V was clipped by 3 bases and J by 2 bases; unmatched bases: 6. The CDR3 has 15 residues. Germline CDR1 is SGHTA and CDR2 is FQGNSA. The CDR3 coding sequence is TGTGCCAGCAGCTTGCTCGGGACAGGAGCCTACGAGCAGTACTTC. Translation: CASSLLGTGAYEQYF.

The chain carries TRBV6-5 and TRBJ2-1; possible D gene TRBD2, 5 bases. V was shortened by 6 bases and J by 4 bases, with 13 bases between the two germline ends. This CDR3 is built from 14 residues. Germline V CDR1 and CDR2: MNHEY, SVGAGI. The CDR3 nucleotides are TGTGCCAGCAGCCCCGAGGGTCTGTACAATGAGCAGTTCTTC. Translated: CASSPEGLYNEQFF.

V usage is TRBV7-2 and J usage is TRBJ1-2, with D unclear. The CDR3 runs 14 residues. CDR1 and CDR2 (germline): SGHTA, FQGNSA. Trimming left V 1 base short and J 6 bases short, with 12 bases between. The CDR3 DNA is TGTGCCAGCAGCTTAGTGGCCAGGTATAATGGCTACACCTTC. Its protein is CASSLVARYNGYTF.

The chain employs TRBV5-5 and TRBJ2-3; 9 nucleotides line up with TRBD1. J was trimmed by 6 bases and V by 4 bases; bases with no gene match: 6. The CDR3 is 14 residues long. Germline V gene lookup returns CDR1 SGHKS and CDR2 YYEKEE (reference sequence). Written as DNA, the CDR3 is TGTGCCAGCAGCCGGGGGACAGGGATTGATACGCAGTATTTT. Its translation is CASSRGTGIDTQYF.

The chain is built from TRBV7-2 and TRBJ1-2; D ambiguous. The germline CDR1 and CDR2 sequences are SGHTA and FQGNSA. V lost 8 bases and J lost 7, with 17 bases in between. The CDR3 runs 13 residues. The CDR3 here is CASRREPAGGYTF. The CDR3 nucleotides are TGTGCCAGCCGGAGGGAGCCCGCGGGTGGCTACACCTTC.

The chain is built from TRBV5-5 and TRBJ2-7, with D maybe TRBD2 (6 bases). The CDR3 consists of 13 residues. Trimming cost V 4 bases and J 1 base, with 9 bases left between them. From germline, CDR1 is SGHKS and CDR2 YYEKEE (reference sequence). The DNA of the CDR3 is TGTGCCAGCAGCATAGGGACTTCCTACGAGCAGTACTTC. This sequence encodes CASSIGTSYEQYF.

The chain links TRBV30 to TRBJ2-5, with TRBD1 identical over 9 bases. This CDR3 has 13 residues. Germline assignment: CDR1 GTSNPN and CDR2 SVGIG (reference sequence). J lost 5 bases, V lost 4 bases, and 5 bases had no gene match. This CDR3 reads CAWNRGLEETQYF. The DNA for the CDR3 is TGTGCCTGGAACAGGGGGCTGGAGGAGACCCAGTACTTC.

This chain uses TRBV12-5 with TRBJ1-1, with D hard to call. The CDR3 has 16 residues. Germline V gene lookup returns CDR1 LGHNT and CDR2 FRNRAP. The ends were cut back, 9 bases at V and 3 bases at J, with 23 bases in the middle. The CDR3 DNA reads TGTGCTAGAACCCCGCCCCCCCAGGATGGGGACACTGAAGCTTTCTTT. Encoded protein: CARTPPPQDGDTEAFF.

The rearrangement links TRBV4-3 to TRBJ2-1; 7 nucleotides agree with TRBD1. Germline V gene lookup returns CDR1 LGHNA and CDR2 YSLEER. V was pared by 8 bases and J by 1 base, with 8 bases of the junction left unmatched. This CDR3 spans 15 amino acids. For the CDR3, the DNA is TGCGCCAGCCCTAAACAGGGGAAGTCCTACAATGAGCAGTTCTTC. This codes for CASPKQGKSYNEQFF.

By sample share, this clone is large (0.1 to 1%). The V call is TRBV11-2, the J call TRBJ1-3; 8 nucleotides line up with TRBD1. Unmatched junction bases numbered 12, after V lost 5 bases and J lost 0 bases. The CDR3 is 18 residues long. Germline CDR1 reads SGHAT; CDR2 reads FQNNGV. CDR3 in DNA: TGTGCCAGCAGCCTGCCGACCGGACAGGGTGCCTCTGGAAACACCATATATTTT. Translation: CASSLPTGQGASGNTIYF.

The rearrangement links TRBV5-8 to TRBJ2-7; no clear D gene. The ends were cut back, 6 bases at V and 3 bases at J, with 7 bases in the middle. The CDR3 contains 11 residues. Germline loops: CDR1 SGHTS, CDR2 YDEGEE. CDR3 in amino acids: CASTSGYEQYF. The DNA for the CDR3 is TGTGCCAGCACCTCGGGCTACGAGCAGTACTTC.

The CDR3 region is CASSLWNQNTEAFF. The CDR3 DNA sequence: TGTGCCAGCAGCTTATGGAACCAGAACACTGAAGCTTTCTTT. V gene TRBV7-9 combines with J gene TRBJ1-1; no firm D call. The ends were cut back, 2 bases at V and 1 base at J, with 8 bases in the middle. Germline V gives CDR1 SEHNR, CDR2 FQNEAQ (reference sequence). CDR3 length: 14 amino acids.

The chain links TRBV30 to TRBJ2-1; D is ambiguous. CDR1 and CDR2 from the germline V gene are GTSNPN and SVGIG (reference sequence). V lost 5 bases to trimming and J lost 4 bases, with 12 bases between them. CDR3 length: 13 residues. CDR3 sequence reads: CAWVRSRYNEQFF. The CDR3 coding sequence is TGTGCCTGGGTGCGTAGCAGATACAATGAGCAGTTCTTC.

The gene calls are TRBV7-2 and TRBJ2-7; tentatively, D is TRBD1 (6 bases). The CDR3 is made up of 14 amino acids. Trimming left V 5 bases short and J 12 bases short, with 23 bases between. Germline values: CDR1 SGHTA, CDR2 FQGNSA. This CDR3 reads CASSPNRVGTGLYF. The CDR3 DNA reads TGTGCCAGCAGCCCGAACCGAGTGGGCACAGGGTTGTACTTC.

The CDR3 region is CASSYAGGLDGYTF. CDR3 coding DNA: TGTGCCAGCAGTTACGCAGGGGGCCTGGATGGCTACACCTTC. The genes are TRBV6-5 and TRBJ1-2, with 8 nucleotides matching TRBD1. CDR3 length equals 14 residues. The germline CDR1 and CDR2 sequences are MNHEY and SVGAGI. J was trimmed by 6 bases and V by 2 bases; bases with no gene match: 5.

J is TRBJ1-2 and V is TRBV7-2, with a possible D match to TRBD1 (5 bases). The CDR3 extends over 13 amino acids. Looked up from germline, CDR1 is SGHTA and CDR2 is FQGNSA. Trimming removed 5 bases at V and 4 bases at J, with 11 bases between. The CDR3 loop is CASSPGQFYGYTF. CDR3 bases: TGTGCCAGCAGCCCAGGGCAGTTCTATGGCTACACCTTC. The full variable domain, rest sourced from reference TRBV7-2 and TRBJ1-2, is GAGVSQSPSNKVTEKGKDVELRCDPISGHTALYWYRQSLGQGLEFLIYFQGNSAPDKSGLPSDRFSAERTGGSVSTLTIQRTQQEDSAVYLCASSPGQFYGYTFGSGTRLTVV.

The chain links TRBV10-3 to TRBJ1-1; D remains ambiguous. The germline V gene encodes CDR1 ENHRY and CDR2 SYGVKD. The CDR3 covers 12 residues. The germline V and J ends were trimmed by 4 bases and 0 bases, with 3 bases remaining between them. CDR3 nucleotides: TGTGCCATCAGTGGTGTGAACACTGAAGCTTTCTTT. This encodes CAISGVNTEAFF.

The CDR3, as DNA: TGCGCCAGCAGTGAGTCGGTGGGGGACAGGGGCTACGAGCAGTACTTC. Its translation is CASSESVGDRGYEQYF. This chain connects TRBV10-2 to TRBJ2-7; the match to TRBD1 covers 10 bases. Trimming took 0 bases from V and 3 from J; bases not matched to a gene: 5. CDR1 is WSHSY and CDR2 is SAAADI in the germline V gene. CDR3 length: 16 amino acids.